The 31 T cell receptor beta chains reported below all come from one sample, sequenced in a study of T cell repertoires in cytomegalovirus infection. TCRdb passed the reads through MiXCR, listing each CDR3 protein once. Among 180,000 or so distinct CDR3 sequences listed, about 17% were seen once. The specimen was CD8+ T cells from PBMCs. These receptors were obtained from a human donor in good health (CMV status not recorded). Some clones in this sample may be carry-over from other donors' samples.

V gene TRBV6-2 or TRBV6-3 combines with J gene TRBJ1-1; a possible D gene is TRBD1 (5 bases). Germline V lookup: CDR1 MNHEY, CDR2 SVGEGT. Between the trimmed V and J ends, which lost 4 bases and 1 base, there was a span of 13 bases. CDR3 length: 15 amino acids. DNA of the CDR3: TGTGCCAGCAGTTCCCAGGGAGACGGGAACACTGAAGCTTTCTTT. Amino acid sequence: CASSSQGDGNTEAFF.

The CDR3 DNA is TGTGCCAGCAGTTACCCTCGGCATGAGCAGTTCTTC. Amino acid sequence: CASSYPRHEQFF. V and J are TRBV6-2 or TRBV6-3 and TRBJ2-1; D unclear. The germline V gene has CDR1 MNHEY and CDR2 SVGEGT. The V gene lost 2 bases and the J gene lost 8 bases, with 7 bases spanning the gap. This CDR3 region has 12 residues.

This clonotype came up once. This chain connects TRBV11-2 to TRBJ2-5, with TRBD2 identical over 11 bases. V lost 9 bases to trimming and J lost 2 bases; unmatched junction nucleotides: 8. The CDR3 has 15 amino acids. Per the germline V gene, CDR1 is SGHAT and CDR2 is FQNNGV. CDR3 DNA: TGTGCCAGTTCCTTTAGCGGGGGGGGGCAAGAGACCCAGTACTTC. Amino acids: CASSFSGGGQETQYF.

This clonotype appeared a few times. J is TRBJ2-2 and V is TRBV7-6; D not certain. This CDR3 comprises 11 residues. Germline CDR1 SGHVS, CDR2 FNYEAQ. V was cut by 5 bases and J by 11 bases, with 9 bases left in between. The CDR3 DNA is TGTGCCAGCAGCCCCTCGGCAGAGCTGTTTTTT. Translated, it gives CASSPSAELFF.

The chain joins TRBV11-2 to TRBJ1-1; D ambiguous. The CDR3 length is 16 residues. Trimming shortened V by 5 bases and J by 6 bases, and 22 bases separated the two germline ends. Germline V gene data show CDR1 as SGHAT and CDR2 as FQNNGV. In DNA, the CDR3 is TGTGCCAGCAGCACCCCTCAGGCGCCCGGGGATCCTGAAGCTTTCTTT. It codes for CASSTPQAPGDPEAFF.

This clonotype was counted a few times. The V gene is TRBV6-2 or TRBV6-3, the J gene TRBJ2-2, with D unresolved. Germline V gene lookup returns CDR1 MNHEY and CDR2 SVGEGT. V lost 7 bases and J lost 7, with 7 bases in between. The CDR3 is 11 residues long. This CDR3 is CASKSGGELFF. The CDR3 nucleotides are TGTGCCAGCAAATCGGGCGGGGAGCTGTTTTTT.

This clonotype was seen a few times. The chain is built from TRBV28 and TRBJ1-6; 9 nucleotides line up with TRBD1. V lost 6 bases, J lost 2 bases, and 2 bases stayed unmatched. The CDR3 extends over 15 amino acids. Looked up from germline, CDR1 is MDHEN and CDR2 is SYDVKM. CDR3 region: CASRGQGAYNSPLHF. CDR3 coding DNA: TGTGCCAGCAGGGGACAGGGCGCCTATAATTCACCCCTCCACTTT.

This clonotype appeared a few times. CDR3 loop: CSAKTLAGGPRSYNEQFF. The CDR3 nucleotides are TGCAGTGCTAAAACACTAGCGGGGGGTCCAAGATCCTACAATGAGCAGTTCTTC. V gene TRBV20-1 combines with J gene TRBJ2-1; 12 nucleotides line up with TRBD2. CDR3 length equals 18 residues. Germline CDR1 and CDR2: DFQATT and SNEGSKA (reference sequence). Trimming removed 4 bases from V and 1 base from J; junction bases left unmatched: 11.

The V call is TRBV19, the J call TRBJ1-1; no definite D call. Trimming removed 1 base from V and 6 bases from J, with 9 bases in between. Germline V gene sequence: CDR1 LNHDA, CDR2 SQIVND (reference sequence). The CDR3 loop spans 13 amino acids. The CDR3 bases are TGTGCCAGTAGTATAGGAGAAGGCGCTGAAGCTTTCTTT. It is translated as CASSIGEGAEAFF.

This chain uses TRBV7-2 with TRBJ2-7; D gene ambiguous. Germline V CDR1 and CDR2: SGHTA, FQGNSA. Trimming pared 1 base from V and 1 base from J, leaving 11 bases between. The CDR3 spans 15 residues. CDR3 DNA: TGTGCCAGCAGCTTAGTTTCCCAAAATTCCTACGAGCAGTACTTC. This encodes CASSLVSQNSYEQYF.

This clonotype occurred a few times. The genes are TRBV25-1 and TRBJ2-1, with D tentatively TRBD1 (6 bases). Germline CDR1 is MGHDK and CDR2 is SYGVNS. This CDR3 contains 14 residues. The V end was cut by 2 bases, the J end by 6 bases, with 11 bases between. CDR3 coding DNA: TGTGCCAGCAGTGAACGCCGGGACACCAATGAGCAGTTCTTC. This encodes CASSERRDTNEQFF.

This chain's CDR3 is CASSYPFYEQYF. In DNA form, the CDR3 reads TGTGCCAGCAGTTACCCCTTCTACGAGCAGTACTTC. The genes are TRBV6-2 or TRBV6-3 and TRBJ2-7, with D uncertain. The germline CDR1 and CDR2 sequences are MNHEY and SVGEGT. V was clipped by 2 bases and J by 3 bases, with 5 bases between them. This CDR3 is built from 12 residues.

The gene calls are TRBV15 and TRBJ1-2, with 9 bases matching TRBD1. Trimming took 4 bases from V and 4 from J; bases not matched to a gene: 10. This CDR3 spans 16 amino acids. The germline V gene encodes CDR1 LNHNV and CDR2 YYDKDF (reference sequence). The CDR3, as DNA: TGTGCCACCAGCACGGACCGGACAGGGGCCGGCTATGGCTACACCTTC. This translates into CATSTDRTGAGYGYTF.

The rearrangement uses TRBV12-3 or TRBV12-4 and TRBJ2-7; no clear D gene. Between the trimmed V and J ends, which lost 6 bases and 2 bases, there was a span of 11 bases. The CDR3 totals 13 residues. The CDR3 DNA reads TGTGCCAGCAGATCCTCCGCCCCCTACGAGCAGTACTTC. Its translation: CASRSSAPYEQYF.

This chain links TRBV6-6 with TRBJ2-2; 7 nucleotides line up with TRBD2. This CDR3 spans 15 amino acids. Germline CDR1 reads MNHNY; CDR2 reads SVGAGI (reference sequence). J gave up 2 bases and V 2 bases, and 2 bases lay outside the gene matches. The CDR3 DNA reads as TGTGCCAGCAGTTACGGCGGGAGAAACACCGGGGAGCTGTTTTTT. Amino acid sequence: CASSYGGRNTGELFF.

This chain uses TRBV20-1 with TRBJ2-7; TRBD1 might be the D (5 bases). The CDR3 extends over 13 amino acids. V lost 7 bases and J 0 bases, leaving 13 bases between the germline ends. Germline CDR1 DFQATT, CDR2 SNEGSKA (reference sequence). CDR3 sequence reads: CSVRQLSSYEQYF. The DNA of the CDR3 is TGCAGTGTCCGACAGCTGAGCTCCTACGAGCAGTACTTC.

This clonotype was observed at least ten times. This chain connects TRBV7-2 to TRBJ2-3; no clear D gene. Per the germline V gene, CDR1 is SGHTA and CDR2 is FQGNSA. The CDR3 has 14 amino acids. Trimming removed 0 bases at V and 4 bases at J, with 8 bases between. The CDR3 DNA reads TGTGCCAGCAGCTTAGCGGGGTTGGCAGATACGCAGTATTTT. It specifies CASSLAGLADTQYF.

This rearrangement joins TRBV29-1 to TRBJ2-6, with TRBD1 as a possible D gene (6 bases). The CDR3 length is 16 residues. Trimming took 5 bases from V and 0 from J, leaving 14 bases between them. Germline CDR1 SQVTM, CDR2 ANQGSEA. CDR3 region: CSVPNTGLSGANVLTF. The CDR3 DNA is TGCAGCGTTCCTAATACAGGGCTCTCTGGGGCCAACGTCCTGACTTTC.

The chain employs TRBV7-6 and TRBJ2-7, with 11 positions matching TRBD1. Germline CDR1 is SGHVS and CDR2 is FNYEAQ. With 4 bases clipped from V and 6 bases from J, the junction kept 5 bases outside the gene matches. The CDR3 length is 14 residues. The CDR3 protein is CASSSWTGGGEQYF. DNA of the CDR3: TGTGCCAGCAGCTCTTGGACAGGGGGCGGCGAGCAGTACTTC.

V gene TRBV20-1 combines with J gene TRBJ2-1, with D possibly TRBD2 on 5 matching bases. This CDR3 has 17 residues. CDR1 is DFQATT and CDR2 is SNEGSKA in the germline V gene (reference sequence). V lost 2 bases and J 3 bases, leaving 20 bases between the germline ends. DNA of the CDR3: TGCAGTGCTAGAAATATCGAGGTGTCGGAGGACTACAATGAGCAGTTCTTC. Encoded protein: CSARNIEVSEDYNEQFF.

This clonotype was observed at least ten times. The chain carries TRBV7-9 and TRBJ2-3; no definite D call. Deletions cut 1 base from V and 4 bases from J, with 27 bases between. There are 20 residues in the CDR3. Germline loops: CDR1 SEHNR, CDR2 FQNEAQ (reference sequence). CDR3 sequence: CASSLVARSLLETAADTQYF. The CDR3 nucleotides are TGTGCCAGCAGCTTAGTAGCACGTTCCTTACTCGAAACCGCGGCAGATACGCAGTATTTT.

This clonotype came up a few times. The chain uses TRBV4-3 and TRBJ1-1; 7 nucleotides agree with TRBD1. This CDR3 contains 15 residues. The germline gives CDR1 LGHNA, CDR2 YSLEER. V was pared by 1 base and J by 9 bases, with 11 bases of the junction left unmatched. The CDR3 loop reads CASSQVRQGRSQAFF. The CDR3 coding sequence is TGCGCCAGCAGCCAAGTAAGACAGGGCCGAAGCCAAGCTTTCTTT.

The table lists this clonotype with a few counts. The CDR3 is CASSWSYSNQPQHF. The CDR3, as DNA: TGTGCCAGCAGCTGGTCTTATAGCAATCAGCCCCAGCATTTT. The gene calls are TRBV7-9 and TRBJ1-5; D gene unclear. The V gene's germline CDR1 is SEHNR and CDR2 FQNEAQ (reference sequence). The CDR3 is made up of 14 amino acids. The V end lost 4 bases, the J end lost 0 bases, and 7 bases lay between the germline ends.

V is TRBV30 and J is TRBJ2-7, with TRBD1 identical over 10 bases. Germline V gene lookup returns CDR1 GTSNPN and CDR2 SVGIG (reference sequence). Trimming at V came to 4 bases and at J to 5 bases, leaving 11 bases not matched to a gene. The CDR3 totals 15 residues. The CDR3 DNA is TGTGCCTGGACCCAAAAAAGGGACAGGGGCCACGAGCAGTACTTC. Amino acid sequence: CAWTQKRDRGHEQYF.

This chain joins TRBV12-3 or TRBV12-4 and TRBJ2-3; a possible D gene is TRBD2 (6 bases). The CDR3 consists of 14 residues. Trimming took 4 bases from V and 2 from J, leaving 10 bases between them. In DNA form, the CDR3 reads TGTGCCAGCAGTTCGGGGACTCCCACAGATACGCAGTATTTT. It translates to CASSSGTPTDTQYF.

This chain connects TRBV7-9 to TRBJ1-4; 9 bases are shared with TRBD1. The J segment lost 5 bases and the V segment lost 3 bases, leaving 1 base of the junction unmatched. CDR1 is SEHNR, CDR2 FQNEAQ, per germline (reference sequence). This CDR3 has 14 amino acids. The CDR3 loop is CASSFGTGNEKLFF. CDR3 DNA: TGTGCCAGCAGCTTCGGGACAGGGAATGAAAAACTGTTTTTT.

This clonotype was seen only a few times. The chain combines TRBV28 with TRBJ1-4; D might be TRBD1 (6 bases). The length of the CDR3 is 14 residues. Germline V gene lookup returns CDR1 MDHEN and CDR2 SYDVKM. Trimming took off 6 bases at V and 8 bases at J, with 16 bases between the two ends. The CDR3, as DNA: TGTGCCAGCAGACCGGGACATTTAGGCGAAAAACTGTTTTTT. Encoded protein: CASRPGHLGEKLFF. The full variable domain, its missing parts supplied by reference TRBV28 and TRBJ1-4, is DVKVTQSSRYLVKRTGEKVFLECVQDMDHENMFWYRQDPGLGLRLIYFSYDVKMKEKGDIPEGYSVSREKKERFSLILESASTNQTSMYLCASRPGHLGEKLFFGSGTQLSVL.

This clonotype was seen a few times. The chain employs TRBV9 and TRBJ2-5; 11 bases match TRBD2. Germline CDR1 reads SGDLS; CDR2 reads YYNGEE. The CDR3 consists of 17 residues. With 3 bases clipped from V and 5 bases from J, the junction kept 12 bases outside the gene matches. The CDR3 DNA reads TGTGCCAGCAGCGACCACCCCAGACTAGCGGGGCAGGAGACCCAGTACTTC. Translated, it gives CASSDHPRLAGQETQYF.

The chain carries TRBV20-1 and TRBJ2-7; a possible D gene is TRBD1 (5 bases). Per germline, CDR1 DFQATT and CDR2 SNEGSKA (reference sequence). CDR3 length: 14 amino acids. V shed 0 bases and J shed 2 bases, with 11 bases lying between them. The CDR3 is CSARDPDSTYEQYF. Here the CDR3 DNA reads TGCAGTGCTAGAGATCCCGACAGTACCTACGAGCAGTACTTC.

CDR3 coding DNA: TGTGCCAGCAGCCCAGGGGGAAGGTTTAGCAATCAGCCCCAGCATTTT. Protein: CASSPGGRFSNQPQHF. V is TRBV7-2 and J is TRBJ1-5; 7 bases are a match to TRBD1. The CDR3 consists of 16 residues. Unmatched junction bases numbered 7, after V lost 5 bases and J lost 0 bases. The V gene's germline CDR1 is SGHTA and CDR2 FQGNSA. Full variable domain (rest looked up from reference TRBV7-2 and TRBJ1-5): GAGVSQSPSNKVTEKGKDVELRCDPISGHTALYWYRQSLGQGLEFLIYFQGNSAPDKSGLPSDRFSAERTGGSVSTLTIQRTQQEDSAVYLCASSPGGRFSNQPQHFGDGTRLSIL.

The V and J genes are TRBV15 and TRBJ1-5; D gene uncertain. This CDR3 has 17 amino acids. V was shortened by 3 bases and J by 3 bases, with 18 bases between the two germline ends. The V gene's germline CDR1 is LNHNV and CDR2 YYDKDF (reference sequence). CDR3 nucleotide sequence: TGTGCCACCAGCAGCGAACAATTGTGGGGTGCCAATCAGCCCCAGCATTTT. Residues: CATSSEQLWGANQPQHF.